This TCR beta chain was retrieved from a study of PD-1 blockade in classical Hodgkin lymphoma. Study information: Intravenous infusions of nivolumab 3 mg/kg reached patients every 2 weeks. The study, taken as a whole, reports: Among the patients, those starting nivolumab under 1 year after ASCT were excluded. Relapsed/refractory patients reportedly had lower baseline diversity than newly diagnosed patients.

The CDR3 has 15 residues. Germline V lookup: CDR1 MGHRA, CDR2 YSYEKL. The trim removed 5 bases at V and 7 bases at J, leaving 13 bases unmatched. Time point of the sample: cycle 4 day 1 (C4D1), after 6 weeks of nivolumab. Each patient experienced a relapse that followed autologous stem cell transplantation, and brentuximab vedotin exposure varied. Complete response, partial response or progressive disease constituted the best responses recorded. Only in-frame clones appear in the TCRdb table, and some are missing; sequencing was by immunoSEQ multiplex PCR. This sample carries 35,000 to 50,000 clones, 60% to 75% of them seen once, and the ten largest clones take 3.1%. By share, this clone counts as medium-sized. Antigen: not known.

The sample was peripheral blood mononuclear cells (PBMCs), taken before the fourth cycle of nivolumab. This TCR came from a human donor with classical Hodgkin lymphoma. The chain is built from TRBV4-1 and TRBJ1-2; 7 bases agree with TRBD1. The CDR3 nucleotides are TGCGCCAGCAGCGACCAGACAGGGAGGTTCGCTGGCTACACCTTC. Protein sequence: CASSDQTGRFAGYTF.